Below are 12 T cell receptor beta chains sequenced from a single sample in a study of cytomegalovirus exposure and HLA in healthy donors. PCR was performed using 60 Vbeta and 13 Jbeta primers. The assay was immunoSEQ multiplex PCR, and TCRdb's table has in-frame clones only and misses some. The sample records a few hundred thousand clones, about 70% being singletons. Material: PBMCs. These receptors were taken from a woman in her twenties or thirties in good health and CMV-seronegative.

J is TRBJ2-3 and V is TRBV10-2; 9 nucleotides align to TRBD2. This CDR3 is 19 amino acids long. In germline, CDR1 is WSHSY, CDR2 SAAADI. With 4 bases clipped from V and 2 bases from J, the junction kept 16 bases outside the gene matches. CDR3 amino acids: CASSVMSGRPGGDTDTQYF. The CDR3, as DNA: TGCGCCAGCAGTGTAATGAGCGGGAGGCCCGGGGGGGACACAGATACGCAGTATTTT.

This clone was counted only a few times. V gene TRBV6-1 combines with J gene TRBJ1-1; 7 bases agree with TRBD1. V dropped 5 bases and J dropped 6; count of bases not matched to a gene: 9. Germline-derived CDR1 and CDR2 are MNHNS and SASEGT. This CDR3 has 14 amino acids. CDR3 protein: CASSPEGAYSEAFF. For the CDR3, the DNA is TGTGCCAGCAGTCCCGAGGGGGCTTATTCTGAAGCTTTCTTT.

Concerning this clone itself: The junction departs from germline at one end; a sequencing error may be responsible. The CDR3 sequence is CASSLGGRAASDNEQFF. DNA for the CDR3: TGTGCTAGCAGCTTAGGAGGGAGGGCCGCTTCAGACAATGAGCAGTTCTTC. V gene TRBV7-7 combines with J gene TRBJ2-1, with TRBD2 matching 7 bases. This CDR3 spans 17 amino acids. Per germline, CDR1 SSHAT and CDR2 FNYEAQ (reference sequence).

The chain links TRBV5-1 to TRBJ2-5; no clear D gene. Germline V lookup: CDR1 SGHRS, CDR2 YFSETQ. Trimming cost V 0 bases and J 5 bases, with 17 bases left between them. The CDR3 consists of 16 residues. The DNA for the CDR3 is TGCGCCAGCAGCTTGGCCGTTCGCATAGAAACGGAGACCCAGTACTTC. Protein: CASSLAVRIETETQYF.

The chain joins TRBV19 to TRBJ2-3; 10 bases agree with TRBD2. This CDR3 spans 15 amino acids. CDR1 is LNHDA and CDR2 is SQIVND in the germline V gene (reference sequence). V was pared by 6 bases and J by 3 bases, with 6 bases of the junction left unmatched. In DNA form, the CDR3 reads TGTGCCAGTAGGGACCCTAGCGGGAGTACAGATACGCAGTATTTT. It encodes CASRDPSGSTDTQYF.

The rearrangement links TRBV19 to TRBJ2-2; TRBD1 aligns across 7 bases. The V gene's germline CDR1 is LNHDA and CDR2 SQIVND (reference sequence). V trimming: 7 bases; J trimming: 2 bases; junction bases outside the gene matches: 7. The CDR3 loop spans 15 amino acids. The CDR3 DNA sequence: TGTGCCAGTAACAGAGGGACAGCCAACACCGGGGAGCTGTTTTTT. This translates into CASNRGTANTGELFF.

V gene TRBV19 combines with J gene TRBJ2-1; D is uncertain. The CDR3 has 13 residues. V was shortened by 4 bases and J by 0 bases, with 4 bases between the two germline ends. CDR1 is LNHDA, CDR2 SQIVND, per germline (reference sequence). The chain's CDR3 is CASSTNSYNEQFF. In DNA form, the CDR3 reads TGTGCCAGTAGTACCAACTCCTACAATGAGCAGTTCTTC.

This clone was seen a single time. V and J are TRBV18 and TRBJ1-2; D unclear. The germline V and J ends were trimmed by 2 bases and 8 bases, with 18 bases remaining between them. The length of the CDR3 is 15 residues. Germline V lookup: CDR1 KGHSH, CDR2 LQKENI. The CDR3 bases are TGTGCCAGCTCACCAGAGATCGAGCGGTCCGGGGGCTACACCTTC. As protein: CASSPEIERSGGYTF.

This clone was counted only a few times. The CDR3 DNA follows: TGTGCCACCCGGTATAGGGGAGGAGGTCCCGGGGAGCTGTTTTTT. It encodes CATRYRGGGPGELFF. The V call is TRBV6-5, the J call TRBJ2-2; possible D gene TRBD2, 6 bases. Germline loops: CDR1 MNHEY, CDR2 SVGAGI. The length of the CDR3 is 15 residues. V lost 10 bases to trimming and J lost 6 bases, with 21 bases between them.

The chain joins TRBV11-3 to TRBJ2-1; 9 bases agree with TRBD2. The V segment lost 3 bases and the J segment 4 bases; nucleotides outside the gene matches: 7. This CDR3 spans 16 amino acids. Germline loops: CDR1 SGHNT, CDR2 YENEEA. CDR3 sequence: CASSLTSGTFYNEQFF. Written as DNA, the CDR3 is TGTGCCAGCAGCTTGACTAGCGGTACCTTTTACAATGAGCAGTTCTTC.

CDR3 nucleotide sequence: TGTGCCAGCAGTCGGGTACAGGATTACATGAACACTGAAGCTTTCTTT. It codes for CASSRVQDYMNTEAFF. J is TRBJ1-1 and V is TRBV6-6, with TRBD1 as a possible D gene (5 bases). Germline V gene lookup returns CDR1 MNHNY and CDR2 SVGAGI (reference sequence). The CDR3 sequence is 16 residues long. V shed 5 bases and J shed 0 bases, with 16 bases lying between them.

The chain has TRBV27 and TRBJ2-2; 11 bases align to TRBD1. Germline V gene sequence: CDR1 MNHEY, CDR2 SMNVEV (reference sequence). CDR3 length equals 19 residues. J gave up 5 bases and V 6 bases, and 17 bases lay outside the gene matches. The CDR3 here is CASRAPNTRTGGWTGELFF. The DNA of the CDR3 is TGTGCCAGCAGGGCCCCAAACACCAGGACAGGGGGCTGGACCGGGGAGCTGTTTTTT.